The 26 T cell receptor beta chains in this list originate from one sample, sequenced in a study of control samples from healthy donors and cancer patients. Clones were read by immunoSEQ multiplex PCR, and TCRdb kept only the in-frame ones, dropping some. This table holds about 180,000 clones, nearly 90% found once. The sample was blood. Source of these receptors: a woman aged 45 to 65 in good health.

About this clone itself: Other DNA sequences in the sample encode the same CDR3. The J gene is TRBJ1-4, the V gene TRBV5-1; D gene uncertain. The CDR3 extends over 14 amino acids. Per germline, CDR1 SGHRS and CDR2 YFSETQ. V gave up 2 bases and J gave up 0 bases, with 5 bases separating them. The CDR3 reads CASSFGATNEKLFF. CDR3 coding DNA: TGCGCCAGCAGCTTCGGTGCAACTAATGAAAAACTGTTTTTT.

The gene calls are TRBV4-1 and TRBJ2-5; D uncertain. CDR1 and CDR2 from the germline V gene are MGHRA and YSYEKL. The CDR3 totals 12 residues. V was cut by 3 bases and J by 6 bases, with 8 bases left in between. The CDR3 sequence is CASSHPLQTQYF. Here the CDR3 DNA reads TGCGCCAGCAGCCACCCTTTGCAGACCCAGTACTTC.

The rearrangement uses TRBV5-1 and TRBJ2-1; D unclear. Trimming took 4 bases from V and 8 from J, leaving 7 bases between them. This CDR3 contains 11 residues. Germline V CDR1 and CDR2: SGHRS, YFSETQ. The CDR3 DNA sequence: TGCGCCAGCAGCATCAAAGATGAGCAGTTCTTC. Translating it yields CASSIKDEQFF. The variable domain in full, with the rest retrieved from reference TRBV5-1 and TRBJ2-1, is KAGVTQTPRYLIKTRGQQVTLSCSPISGHRSVSWYQQTPGQGLQFLFEYFSETQRNKGNFPGRFSGRQFSNSRSEMNVSTLELGDSALYLCASSIKDEQFFGPGTRLTVL.

The V gene is TRBV7-2, the J gene TRBJ2-7, with TRBD2 matching 8 bases. Unmatched junction bases numbered 14, after V lost 1 base and J lost 6 bases. There are 17 residues in the CDR3. CDR1 and CDR2 from the germline V gene are SGHTA and FQGNSA. CDR3 region: CASSLEGREGLLGEQYF. CDR3 bases: TGTGCCAGCAGCTTAGAAGGTCGGGAGGGCCTTTTAGGCGAGCAGTACTTC.

The chain is built from TRBV14 and TRBJ2-1; 7 bases are shared with TRBD1. Germline V lookup: CDR1 SGHDN, CDR2 FVKESK. V gave up 3 bases and J gave up 8 bases; unmatched junction bases: 7. CDR3 size: 14 residues. Here the CDR3 DNA reads TGTGCCAGCAGCCAGGAAACAGGGGTCTATGAGCAGTTCTTC. Residues: CASSQETGVYEQFF.

The CDR3 region has the DNA TGCGCCAGCAGCTCGACAGGGGTAGGCTATGGCTACACCTTC. Its translation: CASSSTGVGYGYTF. The rearrangement joins TRBV5-1 to TRBJ1-2; TRBD1 matches 8 bases. With 3 bases clipped from V and 4 bases from J, the junction kept 5 bases outside the gene matches. CDR3 length equals 14 residues. Germline values: CDR1 SGHRS, CDR2 YFSETQ.

This clone was seen once. J is TRBJ1-4 and V is TRBV29-1; D is unclear. The V end lost 8 bases, the J end lost 7 bases, and 17 bases lay between the germline ends. CDR3 length equals 13 residues. CDR1 is SQVTM, CDR2 ANQGSEA, per germline. CDR3 sequence: CSSRTRLGEKLFF. CDR3 sequence (DNA): TGCAGCTCCCGGACCAGACTTGGTGAAAAACTGTTTTTT. Drawing the rest from reference TRBV29-1 and TRBJ1-4, the complete variable domain is SAVISQKPSRDICQRGTSLTIQCQVDSQVTMMFWYRQQPGQSLTLIATANQGSEATYESGFVIDKFPISRPNLTFSTLTVSNMSPEDSSIYLCSSRTRLGEKLFFGSGTQLSVL.

V gene TRBV7-8 combines with J gene TRBJ1-1; the D gene is possibly TRBD1 (6 bases). Germline assignment: CDR1 SGHVS and CDR2 FQNEAQ. This CDR3 has 12 residues. Trimming took off 8 bases at V and 7 bases at J, with 14 bases between the two ends. CDR3 residues: CASARGGNEAFF. The DNA for the CDR3 is TGTGCCAGCGCTAGGGGGGGAAATGAAGCTTTCTTT. Drawing the rest from reference TRBV7-8 and TRBJ1-1, the complete variable domain is GAGVSQSPRYKVAKRGQDVALRCDPISGHVSLFWYQQALGQGPEFLTYFQNEAQLDKSGLPSDRFFAERPEGSVSTLKIQRTQQEDSAVYLCASARGGNEAFFGQGTRLTVV.

This chain connects TRBV10-3 to TRBJ1-1; D is undetermined. The CDR3 is made up of 14 amino acids. From germline, CDR1 is ENHRY and CDR2 SYGVKD. V dropped 6 bases and J dropped 3 bases, with 14 bases sitting between them. CDR3 loop: CAISRSTEDTEAFF. For the CDR3, the DNA is TGTGCCATCAGCCGGAGTACAGAGGACACTGAAGCTTTCTTT.

This clone was picked up one time. The chain recombines TRBV2 with TRBJ2-2; 7 positions agree with TRBD2. The CDR3 sequence is 18 residues long. Germline CDR1 and CDR2: SNHLY and FYNNEI. J was trimmed by 2 bases and V by 6 bases; bases with no gene match: 15. The CDR3 here is CASRARVASGTNTGELFF. The CDR3, as DNA: TGTGCCAGCAGAGCTAGGGTGGCGAGCGGGACCAACACCGGGGAGCTGTTTTTT.

The rearrangement uses TRBV12-3 or TRBV12-4 and TRBJ1-2; 7 bases are shared with TRBD1. V gave up 6 bases and J gave up 7 bases; unmatched junction bases: 5. The length of the CDR3 is 12 residues. For the CDR3, the DNA is TGTGCCAGCAGCCAACACAGGGGTGGCTACACCTTC. As protein: CASSQHRGGYTF.

This chain links TRBV27 with TRBJ2-7; the D gene is possibly TRBD1 (6 bases). The CDR3 is made up of 15 amino acids. Trimming shortened V by 0 bases and J by 4 bases, and 13 bases separated the two germline ends. CDR1 and CDR2 (germline): MNHEY, SMNVEV (reference sequence). The CDR3 region has the DNA TGTGCCAGCAGTTTATCGGGGGCAGGGCCATACGAGCAGTACTTC. Amino acids: CASSLSGAGPYEQYF.

The chain joins TRBV5-6 to TRBJ1-2; 10 nucleotides match TRBD1. Germline loops: CDR1 SGHDT, CDR2 YYEEEE. The CDR3 spans 13 residues. The V segment lost 0 bases and the J segment 8 bases; nucleotides outside the gene matches: 1. This chain's CDR3 is CASSLGDRGGYTF. The CDR3 DNA is TGTGCCAGCAGCTTGGGGGACAGGGGAGGCTACACCTTC. Filled out from reference TRBV5-6 and TRBJ1-2, the complete variable domain reads DAGVTQSPTHLIKTRGQQVTLRCSPKSGHDTVSWYQQALGQGPQFIFQYYEEEERQRGNFPDRFSGHQFPNYSSELNVNALLLGDSALYLCASSLGDRGGYTFGSGTRLTVV.

The V gene is TRBV3-1 (or the pseudogene TRBV3-2), the J gene TRBJ1-1; tentative D call: TRBD1 (6 bases). The CDR3 extends over 14 amino acids. V lost 1 base and J 1 base, leaving 7 bases between the germline ends. CDR1 is LGHDT and CDR2 is YNNKEL in the germline V gene (reference sequence). The CDR3 sequence: CASSQGTANTEAFF. Written as DNA, the CDR3 is TGTGCCAGCAGCCAAGGGACAGCGAACACTGAAGCTTTCTTT.

The V gene is TRBV19, the J gene TRBJ2-6; no reliable D call. The V end lost 1 base, the J end lost 4 bases, and 8 bases lay between the germline ends. This CDR3 comprises 15 residues. CDR1 LNHDA and CDR2 SQIVND come from the germline V gene (reference sequence). CDR3 nucleotides: TGTGCCAGTAGTATAGCGGGTCCAGGGGCCAACGTCCTGACTTTC. It translates to CASSIAGPGANVLTF. Combining the CDR3 with reference TRBV19 and TRBJ2-6 gives the whole variable domain DGGITQSPKYLFRKEGQNVTLSCEQNLNHDAMYWYRQDPGQGLRLIYYSQIVNDFQKGDIAEGYSVSREKKESFPLTVTSAQKNPTAFYLCASSIAGPGANVLTFGAGSRLTVL.

This chain uses TRBV7-8 with TRBJ1-6; D is possibly TRBD1 (6 bases). This CDR3 is 14 amino acids long. Germline values: CDR1 SGHVS, CDR2 FQNEAQ. The ends were cut back, 3 bases at V and 7 bases at J, with 10 bases in the middle. CDR3 sequence reads: CASSFGQTNSPLHF. The CDR3 coding sequence is TGTGCCAGCAGCTTCGGACAGACCAATTCACCCCTCCACTTT.

The chain has TRBV6-6 and TRBJ1-2, with 8 bases matching TRBD1. Germline values: CDR1 MNHNY, CDR2 SVGAGI (reference sequence). V trimming: 11 bases; J trimming: 6 bases; junction bases outside the gene matches: 8. The CDR3 sequence is 12 residues long. Written as DNA, the CDR3 is TGTGCCTTGACCCGGGACAGGAATGGCTACACCTTC. This gives the protein CALTRDRNGYTF.

This chain links TRBV2 with TRBJ1-1; D gene unclear. Germline CDR1 is SNHLY and CDR2 is FYNNEI. V was cut by 1 base and J by 12 bases, with 21 bases left in between. This CDR3 is built from 15 residues. The chain's CDR3 is CASSEVADRDPLSFF. DNA for the CDR3: TGTGCCAGCAGTGAAGTCGCTGACCGAGATCCCTTATCTTTCTTT.

The V call is TRBV5-4, the J call TRBJ1-6, with D possibly matching TRBD1 (6 bases). V was trimmed by 4 bases and J by 7 bases, leaving 18 bases between them. The CDR3 contains 16 residues. The germline V gene has CDR1 SGHNT and CDR2 YYREEE (reference sequence). The CDR3 protein is CASSLPRGGLNSPLHF. CDR3 bases: TGTGCCAGCAGCCTTCCAAGGGGGGGCCTCAATTCACCCCTCCACTTT.

The V and J genes are TRBV19 and TRBJ1-5; the D gene is possibly TRBD1 (6 bases). Germline CDR1 and CDR2: LNHDA and SQIVND (reference sequence). V dropped 6 bases and J dropped 5 bases, with 23 bases sitting between them. The CDR3 spans 17 residues. The CDR3 loop reads CASSRPGGAEVDQPQHF. CDR3 in DNA: TGTGCCAGTAGCCGGCCGGGGGGGGCGGAGGTTGATCAGCCCCAGCATTTT.

This rearrangement joins TRBV12-3 or TRBV12-4 to TRBJ1-6, with D uncertain. The germline V and J ends were trimmed by 6 bases and 7 bases, with 7 bases remaining between them. This CDR3 is built from 12 residues. CDR3 protein: CASSLRNSPLHF. The CDR3 coding sequence is TGTGCCAGCAGCTTACGGAATTCACCCCTCCACTTT.

The chain recombines TRBV19 with TRBJ1-1; 9 bases match TRBD1. Germline loops: CDR1 LNHDA, CDR2 SQIVND (reference sequence). Trimming at V came to 5 bases and at J to 4 bases, leaving 11 bases not matched to a gene. The CDR3 extends over 16 amino acids. In DNA, the CDR3 is TGTGCCAGTAGTCATCTAGGGACAGGGTGGGCCACTGAAGCTTTCTTT. Amino acids: CASSHLGTGWATEAFF.

The CDR3 DNA follows: TGCGCCAGCAGCCAAGAGGGGCGGGGGGCCGATGAGCAGTTCTTC. Protein sequence: CASSQEGRGADEQFF. The chain recombines TRBV4-3 with TRBJ2-1; 8 nucleotides line up with TRBD2. J lost 8 bases, V lost 0 bases, and 6 bases had no gene match. The V gene's germline CDR1 is LGHNA and CDR2 YSLEER. The CDR3 sequence is 15 residues long.

V is TRBV30 and J is TRBJ1-2, with 8 positions matching TRBD1. This CDR3 is 14 amino acids long. Germline V gives CDR1 GTSNPN, CDR2 SVGIG (reference sequence). V gave up 2 bases and J gave up 2 bases; unmatched junction bases: 4. The CDR3 DNA follows: TGTGCCTGGAGTTATGACAGGGGCAACTATGGCTACACCTTC. As protein: CAWSYDRGNYGYTF.

The chain employs TRBV9 and TRBJ2-5; TRBD2 matches 9 bases. CDR3 length equals 15 residues. Germline-derived CDR1 and CDR2 are SGDLS and YYNGEE. J was trimmed by 1 base and V by 0 bases; bases with no gene match: 1. CDR3: CASSVGGGAQETQYF. The CDR3 nucleotides read TGTGCCAGCAGCGTAGGCGGGGGGGCCCAAGAGACCCAGTACTTC.

V usage is TRBV28 and J usage is TRBJ1-1; D gene unclear. Between the trimmed V and J ends, which lost 2 bases and 2 bases, there was a span of 3 bases. CDR1 is MDHEN and CDR2 is SYDVKM in the germline V gene. The CDR3 has 12 amino acids. Written as DNA, the CDR3 is TGTGCCAGCAGTTTACCCAACACTGAAGCTTTCTTT. Translating gives CASSLPNTEAFF.